The clone carrying this T cell receptor beta chain has just a few counts. Its antigen is as yet unknown. The sample originates from a study of T cells in Graves' hyperthyroidism and ophthalmopathy. Study-level results: Blood held most thyroid clonotypes expanded above 0.001 frequency.

If no ophthalmopathy progression occurred within 18 months, Graves' hyperthyroidism was stable. V lost 6 bases and J lost 0, with 19 bases in between. The CDR3 is made up of 18 amino acids. Germline CDR1 and CDR2: SGDLS and YYNGEE. Amplification of TCR beta CDR3 regions used RNA as the template. The TCR CDR3 was amplified in a first-round RT-PCR using the HTBI primer set. A single record per CDR3 protein comes from TCRdb applying MiXCR to the multiplex PCR reads. This table has hundreds of thousands of distinct CDR3 sequences, around 14% appearing once. This sequence originates from a woman younger than 35 with Graves' hyperthyroidism. The chain is built from TRBV9 and TRBJ2-6; possible D gene TRBD1, 5 bases. The specimen sequenced was blood. For the CDR3, the DNA is TGTGCCAGCACCTTGTCCACCCAGGGAAACTCTGGGGCCAACGTCCTGACTTTC. It translates to CASTLSTQGNSGANVLTF.